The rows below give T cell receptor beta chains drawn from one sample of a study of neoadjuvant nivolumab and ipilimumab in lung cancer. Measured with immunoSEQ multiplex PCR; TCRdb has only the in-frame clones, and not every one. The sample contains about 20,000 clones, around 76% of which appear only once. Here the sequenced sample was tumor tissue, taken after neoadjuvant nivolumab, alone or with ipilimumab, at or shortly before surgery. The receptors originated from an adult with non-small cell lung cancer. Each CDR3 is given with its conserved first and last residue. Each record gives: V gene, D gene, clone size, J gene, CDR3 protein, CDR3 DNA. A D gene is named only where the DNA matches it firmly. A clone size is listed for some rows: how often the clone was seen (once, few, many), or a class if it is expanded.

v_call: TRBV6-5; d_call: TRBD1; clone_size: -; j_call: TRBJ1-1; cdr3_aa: CASSQDRARGTEAFF; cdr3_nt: TGTGCCAGCAGTCAGGACAGGGCGCGGGGCACTGAAGCTTTCTTT
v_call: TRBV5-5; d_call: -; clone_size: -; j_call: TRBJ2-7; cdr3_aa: CASTRDRSYEQYF; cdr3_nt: TGTGCCAGCACCCGGGACCGCTCCTACGAGCAGTACTTC
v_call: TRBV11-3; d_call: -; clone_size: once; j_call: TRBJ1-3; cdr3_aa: CASSQGLGNTIYF; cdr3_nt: TGTGCCAGCAGCCAGGGTCTTGGAAACACCATATATTTT
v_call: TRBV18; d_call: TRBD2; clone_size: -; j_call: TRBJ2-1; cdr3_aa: CASSPRSGRYNEQFF; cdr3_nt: TGTGCCAGCTCACCACGCAGCGGGAGATACAATGAGCAGTTCTTC
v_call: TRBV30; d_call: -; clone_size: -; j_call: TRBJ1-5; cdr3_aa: CAWSQGGDQPQHF; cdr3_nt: TGTGCCTGGAGCCAAGGAGGGGATCAGCCCCAGCATTTT
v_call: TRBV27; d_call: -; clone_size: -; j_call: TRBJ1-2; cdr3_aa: CASSLHRTVNYGYTF; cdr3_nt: TGTGCCAGCAGTTTACACCGGACAGTGAACTATGGCTACACCTTC
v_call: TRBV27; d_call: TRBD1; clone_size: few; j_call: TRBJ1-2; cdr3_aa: CASSVGQGGVSGYTF; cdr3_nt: TGTGCCAGCAGTGTCGGACAGGGAGGAGTAAGTGGCTACACCTTC
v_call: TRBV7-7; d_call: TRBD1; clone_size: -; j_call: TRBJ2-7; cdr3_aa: CASSWNRGLSYEQYF; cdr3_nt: TGTGCTAGCAGTTGGAACAGGGGTTTGTCCTACGAGCAGTACTTC
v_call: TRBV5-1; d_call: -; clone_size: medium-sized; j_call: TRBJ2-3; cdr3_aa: CASSPPPTGDGTQYF; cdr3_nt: TGCGCCAGCAGCCCACCCCCGACGGGGGATGGTACGCAGTATTTT
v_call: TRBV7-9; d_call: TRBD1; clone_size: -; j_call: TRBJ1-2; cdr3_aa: CASSRDRGGYTF; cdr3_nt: TGTGCCAGCAGTCGAGACAGGGGTGGCTACACCTTC
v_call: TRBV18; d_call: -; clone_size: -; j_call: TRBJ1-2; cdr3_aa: CASSPLDRSPSRYGYTF; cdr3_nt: TGTGCCAGCTCACCACTAGACAGATCCCCCTCTCGCTATGGCTACACCTTC
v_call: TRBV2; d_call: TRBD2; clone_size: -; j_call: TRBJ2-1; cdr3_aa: CASSPLRAGEQFF; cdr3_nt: TGTGCCAGCAGTCCCCTAAGAGCGGGAGAGCAGTTCTTC
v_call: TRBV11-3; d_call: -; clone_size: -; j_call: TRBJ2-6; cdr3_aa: CASSSGANVLTF; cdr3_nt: TGTGCCAGCAGCTCTGGGGCCAACGTCCTGACTTTC
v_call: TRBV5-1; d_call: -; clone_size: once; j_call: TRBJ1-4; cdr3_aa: CASSVDTGQNEKLFF; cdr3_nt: TGCGCCAGCAGCGTTGATACAGGACAAAATGAAAAACTGTTTTTT
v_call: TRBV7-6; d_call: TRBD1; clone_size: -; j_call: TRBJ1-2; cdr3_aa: CASSLGTGPTYGYTF; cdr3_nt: TGTGCCAGCAGCTTAGGGACAGGGCCTACCTATGGCTACACCTTC
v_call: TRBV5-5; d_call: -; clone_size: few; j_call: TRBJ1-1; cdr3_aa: CASSLQRKNTEAFF; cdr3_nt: TGTGCCAGCAGCTTGCAAAGGAAGAACACTGAAGCTTTCTTT
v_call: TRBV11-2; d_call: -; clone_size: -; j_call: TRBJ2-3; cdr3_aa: CASSPTGSPTDTQYF; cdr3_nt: TGTGCCAGCAGCCCCACAGGCAGCCCCACAGATACGCAGTATTTT
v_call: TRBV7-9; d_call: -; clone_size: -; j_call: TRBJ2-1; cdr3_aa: CASSLGQYEQFF; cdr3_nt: TGTGCCAGCAGCCTCGGACAGTATGAGCAGTTCTTC
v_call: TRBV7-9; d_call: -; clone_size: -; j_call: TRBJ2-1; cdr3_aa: CASSIRAGLNEQFF; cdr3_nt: TGTGCCAGCAGCATACGGGCGGGACTGAATGAGCAGTTCTTC
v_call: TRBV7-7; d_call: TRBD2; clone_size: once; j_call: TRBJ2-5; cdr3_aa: CASSSGLAKLGETQYF; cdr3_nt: TGTGCTAGCAGCTCGGGACTAGCAAAGCTAGGGGAGACCCAGTACTTC
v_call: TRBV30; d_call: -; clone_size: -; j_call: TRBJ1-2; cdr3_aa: CAWSRDNYGYTF; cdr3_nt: TGTGCCTGGAGTAGGGACAACTATGGCTACACCTTC
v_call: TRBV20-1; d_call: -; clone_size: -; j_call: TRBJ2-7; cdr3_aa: CSVGRREQYF; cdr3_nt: TGCAGTGTAGGGAGGCGGGAGCAGTACTTC
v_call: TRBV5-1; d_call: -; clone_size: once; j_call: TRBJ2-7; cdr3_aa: CASSLVRPGYEQYF; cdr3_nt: TGCGCCAGCAGCTTGGTTCGGCCGGGGTACGAGCAGTACTTC
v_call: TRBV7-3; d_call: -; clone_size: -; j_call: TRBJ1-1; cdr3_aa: CASSLGDDSTEAFF; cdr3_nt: TGTGCCAGCAGCTTAGGGGATGACAGCACTGAAGCTTTCTTT
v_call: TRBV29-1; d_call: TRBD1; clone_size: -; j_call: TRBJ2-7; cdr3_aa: CSARLGGTGVEQYF; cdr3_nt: TGCAGCGCCCGCCTGGGCGGGACAGGGGTCGAGCAGTACTTC
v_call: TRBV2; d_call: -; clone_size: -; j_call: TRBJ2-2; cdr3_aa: CASKPTDQGTGELFF; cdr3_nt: TGTGCCAGCAAACCGACAGACCAGGGCACCGGGGAGCTGTTTTTT
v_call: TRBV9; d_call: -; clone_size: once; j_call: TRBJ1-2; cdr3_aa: CASSVEGSLLDYGYTF; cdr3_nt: TGTGCCAGCAGCGTAGAGGGCTCTCTTCTTGACTATGGCTACACCTTC
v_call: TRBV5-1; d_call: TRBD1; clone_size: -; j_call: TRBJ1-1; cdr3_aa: CASSLGQGHTEAFF; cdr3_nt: TGCGCCAGCAGCTTGGGACAGGGGCACACTGAAGCTTTCTTT
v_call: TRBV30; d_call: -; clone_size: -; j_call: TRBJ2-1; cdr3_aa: CAWTGDSRGEQFF; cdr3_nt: TGTGCCTGGACCGGGGACTCCAGGGGTGAGCAGTTCTTC
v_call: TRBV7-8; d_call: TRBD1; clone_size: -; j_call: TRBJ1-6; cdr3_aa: CASKQGAIANNSPLHF; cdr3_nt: TGTGCCAGCAAACAGGGGGCGATAGCGAATAATTCACCCCTCCACTTT
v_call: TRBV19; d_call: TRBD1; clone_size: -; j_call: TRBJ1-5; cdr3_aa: CASTSYLTGEWQPQHF; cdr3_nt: TGTGCCAGTACCTCATACTTAACAGGGGAATGGCAGCCCCAGCATTTT